This T cell receptor beta chain was identified in a study of shared clonotypes between healthy human individuals. Study processing details: Junction-only sequences without quality scores were provided by ImmunoSEQ, so filtering was different. The method was immunoSEQ multiplex PCR; TCRdb's version includes in-frame clones alone and lacks a portion of them. Clonal size and the V and J genes are those of that table, whereas D and trimming came from the DNA. The sample shows 950,000 to 1,300,000 clones, approximately 76% of them seen only once. The CDR3 sequence is 13 residues long. V lost 4 bases, J lost 3 bases, and 11 bases lay in between. CDR1 is SGHTS, CDR2 YDEGEE, per germline. Findings and limits, study-wide: When compared with the clonotypes that were shared by all four sorted-subset donors, the non-shared clonotypes turned out to have lower generation probabilities.

Remarks on this clone: The antigen is unknown.

The chain has TRBV5-8 and TRBJ2-7; D tentatively reads TRBD1 or TRBD2 (5 bases each). This clonotype originated in a young man in good health. Sequenced input: memory CD4+ T cells sorted from blood. Noted subset: CD45RA-negative fraction. CDR3 in amino acids: CASSRDVGYEQYF. CDR3 DNA sequence: TGTGCCAGCAGCCGGGACGTCGGCTACGAGCAGTACTTC.